These 23 T cell receptor beta chains came from one sample sequenced in a study of blood T cell repertoires in COVID-19. The method was immunoSEQ multiplex PCR; TCRdb's version includes in-frame clones alone and lacks a portion of them. The sample shows about 130,000 clones, 70% to 80% of them seen only once. Sequencing used peripheral blood. The receptors were sampled from a woman in her 70s with COVID-19, enrolled during active disease.

The chain links TRBV30 to TRBJ2-5; no definite D call. Germline CDR1 and CDR2: GTSNPN and SVGIG (reference sequence). The CDR3 runs 13 residues. V lost 2 bases and J lost 4, with 11 bases in between. CDR3: CAWSMQWAETQYF. The CDR3 DNA reads TGTGCCTGGAGTATGCAGTGGGCAGAGACCCAGTACTTC.

This clone was found a few times. At the DNA level, this CDR3 is encoded by other sequences in the same sample as well. J is TRBJ1-2 and V is TRBV10-3, with a possible D match to TRBD1 (5 bases). The CDR3 covers 11 residues. V dropped 9 bases and J dropped 5 bases, with 10 bases sitting between them. The germline gives CDR1 ENHRY, CDR2 SYGVKD. The CDR3 is CAISQGYGYTF. DNA for the CDR3: TGTGCCATTAGTCAGGGTTATGGCTACACCTTC.

J is TRBJ1-2 and V is TRBV3-1 (or the pseudogene TRBV3-2), with a tentative D call TRBD1 (5 bases). Germline V lookup: CDR1 LGHDT, CDR2 YNNKEL (reference sequence). V was pared by 1 base and J by 8 bases, with 17 bases between. CDR3 length equals 15 residues. CDR3 in DNA: TGTGCCAGCAGCCAAGGGGAAGTCAGGGTGCGCGGCTACACCTTC. This translates into CASSQGEVRVRGYTF.

The chain couples TRBV2 to TRBJ1-4, with D possibly matching TRBD1 (6 bases). The CDR3 is 15 residues long. Germline V gene lookup returns CDR1 SNHLY and CDR2 FYNNEI. V was trimmed by 8 bases and J by 8 bases, leaving 21 bases between them. The CDR3 region has the DNA TGTGCCAGCCTAGCGGGGGGGCTCAGGGGAGAAAAACTGTTTTTT. Translating it yields CASLAGGLRGEKLFF. Filled out from reference TRBV2 and TRBJ1-4, the complete variable domain reads EPEVTQTPSHQVTQMGQEVILRCVPISNHLYFYWYRQILGQKVEFLVSFYNNEISEKSEIFDDQFSVERPDGSNFTLKIRSTKLEDSAMYFCASLAGGLRGEKLFFGSGTQLSVL.

About this clone itself: The identical CDR3 is also encoded by other nucleotide sequences in the sample. The genes are TRBV18 and TRBJ2-1; 10 positions agree with TRBD2. Germline CDR1 is KGHSH and CDR2 is LQKENI. V shed 3 bases, J shed 6 bases, and the junction held 8 bases outside the gene matches. This CDR3 is built from 16 residues. DNA for the CDR3: TGTGCCAGCTCACCCCGAAGCGGGGGGGCTGGCAATGAGCAGTTCTTC. Its translation is CASSPRSGGAGNEQFF.

This clone was seen only a few times. This chain joins TRBV18 and TRBJ1-6; a possible D gene is TRBD1 (5 bases). Germline CDR1 KGHSH, CDR2 LQKENI. V lost 2 bases and J lost 8, with 7 bases in between. The CDR3 has 13 residues. The CDR3 here is CASSPKQDSPLHF. CDR3 nucleotide sequence: TGTGCCAGCTCACCAAAACAGGATTCACCCCTCCACTTT.

The CDR3, as DNA: TGTGCCAGCATCGGACAGGGAAATGGGCAGCCCCAGCATTTT. Encoded protein: CASIGQGNGQPQHF. The chain uses TRBV2 and TRBJ1-5; 8 positions match TRBD1. This CDR3 comprises 14 residues. From germline, CDR1 is SNHLY and CDR2 FYNNEI. Germline trimming cut 7 bases from V and 7 bases from J; bases unmatched to any gene: 9.

In DNA form, the CDR3 reads TGTGCCAGCAGGACGGACAGGTGGGCGTACTTC. Translation: CASRTDRWAYF. The rearrangement uses TRBV28 and TRBJ2-7; the match to TRBD1 covers 7 bases. Germline lookup yields CDR1 MDHEN and CDR2 SYDVKM. CDR3 length equals 11 residues. The V gene end was trimmed by 6 bases and the J gene end by 12 bases; junction bases not matched to a gene: 8.

The chain combines TRBV23-1 with TRBJ2-1, with D perhaps matching TRBD1 (5 bases). TRBV23-1 is an ORF, with its function uncertain. Deletions cut 9 bases from V and 7 bases from J, with 22 bases between. The length of the CDR3 is 15 residues. CDR3 sequence (DNA): TGCGCCAGAGACCTATGCAGGGCGTTAAGAAATGAGCAGTTCTTC. It yields the protein CARDLCRALRNEQFF.

The rearrangement uses TRBV28 and TRBJ1-2; D is possibly TRBD1 (5 bases). The CDR3 sequence is 13 residues long. The V end lost 6 bases, the J end lost 2 bases, and 10 bases lay between the germline ends. In germline, CDR1 is MDHEN, CDR2 SYDVKM. CDR3: CASRPTENYGYTF. The CDR3 nucleotides read TGTGCCAGCAGGCCGACAGAAAACTATGGCTACACCTTC.

V and J are TRBV7-7 and TRBJ2-5; 11 bases map to TRBD2. CDR3 size: 17 residues. CDR1 is SSHAT, CDR2 FNYEAQ, per germline (reference sequence). After removal of 2 bases from V and 2 bases from J, the junction contained 7 bases not matched to a gene. CDR3 sequence reads: CASSLNLRTSGQETQYF. CDR3 nucleotides: TGTGCCAGCAGCTTAAACCTCCGGACTAGCGGGCAAGAGACCCAGTACTTC.

The genes are TRBV11-1 and TRBJ2-7; 9 bases agree with TRBD1. The CDR3 is 16 residues long. Per the germline V gene, CDR1 is SGHAT and CDR2 is FQDESV (reference sequence). Losses at the gene ends were 2 bases for V and 4 bases for J; bases not matched to a gene: 9. The CDR3 region is CASSLRGTGTAYEQYF. DNA of the CDR3: TGTGCCAGCAGCTTACGGGGGACAGGGACTGCATACGAGCAGTACTTC.

This rearrangement joins TRBV10-3 to TRBJ1-1; 7 bases are shared with TRBD1. The trim removed 4 bases at V and 6 bases at J, leaving 14 bases unmatched. CDR3 length: 16 residues. Germline V gene sequence: CDR1 ENHRY, CDR2 SYGVKD. CDR3 sequence (DNA): TGTGCCATCAGTGCATCCGGGACAGTAAGTTCGTCTGAAGCTTTCTTT. This translates into CAISASGTVSSSEAFF.

The sample holds a few counts of this clone. The rearrangement uses TRBV6-1 and TRBJ2-3; TRBD1 matches 9 bases. J gave up 4 bases and V 4 bases, and 12 bases lay outside the gene matches. Germline assignment: CDR1 MNHNS and CDR2 SASEGT. This CDR3 region has 17 residues. CDR3 sequence: CASSVLTGGAGADTQYF. For the CDR3, the DNA is TGTGCCAGCAGTGTCTTAACAGGGGGCGCTGGGGCAGATACGCAGTATTTT.

Turning to this clone: Other DNA sequences within the sample encode an identical CDR3. V gene TRBV12-3 or TRBV12-4 combines with J gene TRBJ1-1; 7 bases agree with TRBD1. The CDR3 length is 13 residues. The V and J ends lost 5 bases and 1 base, in that order; junction bases with no gene match: 1. The CDR3 region has the DNA TGTGCCAGCAGTAGACAGGGGAACACTGAAGCTTTCTTT. Its protein product is CASSRQGNTEAFF.

The V call is TRBV4-2, the J call TRBJ2-1; no reliable D call. The length of the CDR3 is 16 residues. The germline gives CDR1 LGHNA, CDR2 YNFKEQ. V was trimmed by 4 bases and J by 1 base, leaving 14 bases between them. The CDR3 bases are TGTGCCAGCAGCCCAGCCCCCGCGCGGTCCTACAATGAGCAGTTCTTC. Encoded protein: CASSPAPARSYNEQFF.

V usage is TRBV28 and J usage is TRBJ1-2; TRBD1 is a possible D gene (6 bases). CDR3 length: 14 residues. Trimming left V 8 bases short and J 2 bases short, with 15 bases between. The germline V gene encodes CDR1 MDHEN and CDR2 SYDVKM. The CDR3: CASGPIDRNYGYTF. The CDR3 DNA reads TGTGCCAGCGGCCCAATCGACAGGAACTATGGCTACACCTTC.

The rearrangement links TRBV29-1 to TRBJ1-2; TRBD1 agrees at 8 bases. V lost 2 bases and J lost 4; bases outside the gene matches: 3. CDR1 and CDR2 (germline): SQVTM, ANQGSEA. The CDR3 totals 13 residues. For the CDR3, the DNA is TGCAGCGTTGAACCCGGGACAGGCTATGGCTACACCTTC. Its translation is CSVEPGTGYGYTF.

This clone was detected a few times. The chain joins TRBV5-6 to TRBJ1-2, with D tentatively TRBD1 (5 bases). The germline CDR1 and CDR2 sequences are SGHDT and YYEEEE. The CDR3 contains 12 residues. Between the trimmed V and J ends, which lost 0 bases and 6 bases, there was a span of 6 bases. In DNA, the CDR3 is TGTGCCAGCAGCTTGGAAGGGGATGGCTACACCTTC. It encodes CASSLEGDGYTF. The full variable domain, with the rest looked up from reference TRBV5-6 and TRBJ1-2, is DAGVTQSPTHLIKTRGQQVTLRCSPKSGHDTVSWYQQALGQGPQFIFQYYEEEERQRGNFPDRFSGHQFPNYSSELNVNALLLGDSALYLCASSLEGDGYTFGSGTRLTVV.

The V and J genes are TRBV5-6 and TRBJ1-2; D ambiguous. V was clipped by 0 bases and J by 3 bases, with 12 bases between them. Per germline, CDR1 SGHDT and CDR2 YYEEEE. The CDR3 covers 15 residues. CDR3 in amino acids: CASSLVNRLDYGYTF. CDR3 sequence (DNA): TGTGCCAGCAGCTTGGTCAACAGACTAGACTATGGCTACACCTTC.

The chain joins TRBV15 to TRBJ2-1, with 12 bases identical to TRBD2. The CDR3 is 17 residues long. The germline V gene encodes CDR1 LNHNV and CDR2 YYDKDF (reference sequence). J gave up 8 bases and V 1 base, and 9 bases lay outside the gene matches. CDR3 protein: CATSRALAGGPRDEQFF. The CDR3 bases are TGTGCCACCAGCAGAGCGCTAGCGGGGGGGCCACGGGATGAGCAGTTCTTC.

This clone has more than one count but fewer than ten. The rearrangement uses TRBV7-2 and TRBJ1-2, with TRBD1 matching over 7 bases. The V segment lost 1 base and the J segment 2 bases; nucleotides outside the gene matches: 7. Germline V lookup: CDR1 SGHTA, CDR2 FQGNSA. The CDR3 is made up of 16 amino acids. CDR3: CASSLGLRTGNYGYTF. CDR3 sequence (DNA): TGTGCCAGCAGCTTAGGGTTACGGACAGGAAACTATGGCTACACCTTC.

The rearrangement links TRBV27 to TRBJ2-7, with TRBD1 matching over 9 bases. Germline-derived CDR1 and CDR2 are MNHEY and SMNVEV (reference sequence). CDR3 length equals 15 residues. V gave up 6 bases and J gave up 4 bases; unmatched junction bases: 10. The CDR3: CASRKTGGMLYEQYF. DNA of the CDR3: TGTGCCAGCAGAAAAACAGGGGGCATGTTGTACGAGCAGTACTTC.